Listed here is a single T cell receptor (beta chain). The antigen remains unidentified. Each patient's relapse followed autologous stem cell transplantation, and brentuximab vedotin exposure varied. The method was immunoSEQ multiplex PCR; TCRdb's version includes in-frame clones alone and lacks a portion of them. This sample has some 93,000 clones; 80% to 95% occur once, and the top ten carry 2.8%. Trimming cost V 2 bases and J 4 bases; bases outside gene matches: 6. CDR1 and CDR2 (germline): MNHNS, SASEGT. There are 15 residues in the CDR3. This record belongs to a study of PD-1 blockade in classical Hodgkin lymphoma. Study-level findings and limits: Newly diagnosed and completely responding patients shared comparable baseline diversity. CD4+ TCR diversity rose significantly by C4D1, and CD8+ TCR diversity did not. Newly diagnosed patients reportedly trailed healthy donors in baseline TCR diversity.

This clonotype was obtained from a human donor with classical Hodgkin lymphoma. V usage is TRBV6-1 and J usage is TRBJ2-7, with 9 bases lining up with TRBD1. The starting material was peripheral blood mononuclear cells (PBMCs), obtained at baseline. CDR3 loop: CASSEPGQGSYEQYF. Here the CDR3 DNA reads TGTGCCAGCAGTGAACCGGGACAGGGATCTTACGAGCAGTACTTC.